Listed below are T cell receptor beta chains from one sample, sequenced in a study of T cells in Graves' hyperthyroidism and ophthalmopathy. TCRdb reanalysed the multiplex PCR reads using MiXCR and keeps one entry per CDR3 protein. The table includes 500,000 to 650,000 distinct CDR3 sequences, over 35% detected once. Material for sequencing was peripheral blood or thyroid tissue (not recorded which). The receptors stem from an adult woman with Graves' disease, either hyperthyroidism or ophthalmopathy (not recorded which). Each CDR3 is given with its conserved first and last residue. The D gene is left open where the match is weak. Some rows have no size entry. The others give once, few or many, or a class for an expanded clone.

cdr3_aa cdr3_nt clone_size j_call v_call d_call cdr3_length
CAWSGGLDRTDNYGYTF TGTGCCTGGAGTGGAGGTCTCGACAGGACGGATAACTATGGCTACACCTTC - TRBJ1-2 TRBV29-1 - 17
CASSPIGQDYGNTIYF TGTGCCAGCAGCCCAATCGGACAGGACTATGGAAACACCATATATTTT - TRBJ1-3 TRBV7-2 TRBD1 16
CASSWTSGRVSEQYF TGTGCCAGCAGTTGGACTAGCGGGAGAGTGAGTGAGCAGTACTTC many TRBJ2-7 TRBV7-2 TRBD2 15
CASSYSSRGPYF TGTGCCAGCAGTTACTCGTCACGGGGACCGTACTTC many TRBJ2-7 TRBV6-2/TRBV6-3 - 12
CATCPGQGTEAFF TGTGCCACTTGTCCGGGACAGGGGACTGAAGCTTTCTTT - TRBJ1-1 TRBV15 TRBD1 13
CASSLQAGEAFF TGTGCCAGCAGCTTACAAGCAGGTGAAGCTTTCTTT many TRBJ1-1 TRBV11-3 - 12
CASSLGGAGNTF TGTGCCAGCAGCTTGGGAGGTGCTGGAAACACCTTC - TRBJ1-2 TRBV5-5 - 12
CASSPQTGGNGYTF TGTGCCAGCAGCCCCCAGACAGGGGGGAACGGCTACACCTTC many TRBJ1-2 TRBV7-2 TRBD1 14
CSVSRQGGTPGNQPQHF TGCAGCGTCAGCAGACAGGGAGGGACTCCTGGCAACCAGCCCCAGCATTTT - TRBJ1-5 TRBV29-1 TRBD1 17
CASSRRTDPGQPQHF TGTGCCAGTAGTAGGCGGACAGACCCCGGTCAGCCCCAGCATTTT - TRBJ1-5 TRBV19 - 15
CASSLNRADTEAFF TGTGCCAGCAGCTTGAACAGGGCGGACACTGAAGCTTTCTTT - TRBJ1-1 TRBV7-8 - 14
CASSFRLAGVNEQYF TGTGCCAGCAGCTTTCGACTAGCGGGAGTGAACGAGCAGTACTTC many TRBJ2-7 TRBV7-9 TRBD2 15
CATSGQENTEAFF TGTGCCACCAGCGGACAGGAGAACACTGAAGCTTTCTTT few TRBJ1-1 TRBV24-1 TRBD1 13
CAISDDNYGYTF TGTGCCATCAGTGACGATAACTATGGCTACACCTTC few TRBJ1-2 TRBV10-3 - 12
CSVFSGGNYGYTF TGCAGCGTTTTCTCAGGGGGCAACTATGGCTACACCTTC many TRBJ1-2 TRBV29-1 TRBD1 13
CASSSISGTQTQYF TGTGCCAGCAGCTCCATATCAGGGACGCAGACCCAGTACTTC - TRBJ2-5 TRBV7-2 - 14
CASSQDWASYEQYF TGTGCCAGCAGCCAAGATTGGGCATCCTACGAGCAGTACTTC few TRBJ2-7 TRBV4-2 - 14
CASSFNSPEETQYF TGTGCCAGCAGCTTCAATAGTCCCGAAGAGACCCAGTACTTC - TRBJ2-5 TRBV7-9 - 14
CSAGQGVQGETQYF TGCAGCGCCGGACAGGGAGTACAAGGGGAGACCCAGTACTTC many TRBJ2-5 TRBV29-1 TRBD1 14
CSVGQENNQPQHF TGCAGCGTCGGACAGGAGAACAATCAGCCCCAGCATTTT few TRBJ1-5 TRBV29-1 TRBD1 13
CSVEGPTAREQYF TGCAGCGTTGAAGGCCCTACGGCTCGCGAGCAGTACTTC many TRBJ2-7 TRBV29-1 - 13
CSAVNSNQPQHF TGCAGTGCTGTCAACAGCAATCAGCCCCAGCATTTT few TRBJ1-5 TRBV20-1 - 12
CSAGTGVNQPQHF TGCAGTGCTGGTACAGGGGTCAATCAGCCCCAGCATTTT - TRBJ1-5 TRBV20-1 TRBD1 13
CASSRTDGDTEAFF TGTGCCAGCAGTCGGACAGACGGGGACACTGAAGCTTTCTTT few TRBJ1-1 TRBV2 - 14
CASGDRGRNQPQHF TGTGCCAGCGGCGACAGGGGGAGGAATCAGCCCCAGCATTTT few TRBJ1-5 TRBV2 TRBD1 14
CASRDDTGELFF TGTGCCAGTAGGGACGATACCGGGGAGCTGTTTTTT few TRBJ2-2 TRBV19 - 12
CASSLGAANEKLFF TGTGCCAGCAGCTTAGGAGCGGCTAATGAAAAACTGTTTTTT few TRBJ1-4 TRBV7-9 - 14
CASSGQIDSYTF TGTGCCAGTAGTGGACAGATCGACAGCTACACCTTC - TRBJ1-2 TRBV19 - 12
CATSSEDGMNTEAFF TGTGCCACCAGCAGTGAGGACGGCATGAACACTGAAGCTTTCTTT - TRBJ1-1 TRBV15 - 15